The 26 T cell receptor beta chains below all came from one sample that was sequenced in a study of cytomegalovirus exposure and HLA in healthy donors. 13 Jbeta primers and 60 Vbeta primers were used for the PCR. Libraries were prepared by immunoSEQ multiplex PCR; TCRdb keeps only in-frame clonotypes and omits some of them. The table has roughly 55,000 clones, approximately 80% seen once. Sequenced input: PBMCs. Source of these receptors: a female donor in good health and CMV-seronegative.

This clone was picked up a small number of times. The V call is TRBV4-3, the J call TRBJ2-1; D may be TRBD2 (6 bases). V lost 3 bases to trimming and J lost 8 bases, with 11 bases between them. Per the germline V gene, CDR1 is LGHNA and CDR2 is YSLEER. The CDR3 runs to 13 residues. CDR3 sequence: CASSQTRGDEQFF. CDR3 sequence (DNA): TGCGCCAGCAGCCAGACTAGGGGCGATGAGCAGTTCTTC.

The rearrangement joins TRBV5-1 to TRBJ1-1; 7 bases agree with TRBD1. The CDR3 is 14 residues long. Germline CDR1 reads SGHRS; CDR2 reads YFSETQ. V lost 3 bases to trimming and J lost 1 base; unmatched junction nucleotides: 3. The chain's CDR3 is CASSYRGGNTEAFF. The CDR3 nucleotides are TGCGCCAGCAGCTACAGGGGAGGGAACACTGAAGCTTTCTTT. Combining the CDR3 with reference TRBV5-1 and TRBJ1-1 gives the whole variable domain KAGVTQTPRYLIKTRGQQVTLSCSPISGHRSVSWYQQTPGQGLQFLFEYFSETQRNKGNFPGRFSGRQFSNSRSEMNVSTLELGDSALYLCASSYRGGNTEAFFGQGTRLTVV.

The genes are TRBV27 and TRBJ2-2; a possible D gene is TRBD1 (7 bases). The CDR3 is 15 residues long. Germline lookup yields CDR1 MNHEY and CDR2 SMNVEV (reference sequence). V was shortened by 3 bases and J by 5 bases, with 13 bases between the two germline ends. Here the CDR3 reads CASSFDREATGELFF. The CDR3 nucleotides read TGTGCCAGCAGTTTTGACAGGGAGGCAACCGGGGAGCTGTTTTTT.

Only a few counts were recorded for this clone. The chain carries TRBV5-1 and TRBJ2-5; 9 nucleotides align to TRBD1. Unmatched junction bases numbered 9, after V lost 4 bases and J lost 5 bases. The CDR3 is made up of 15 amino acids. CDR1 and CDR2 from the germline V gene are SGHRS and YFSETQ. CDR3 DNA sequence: TGCGCCAGCAGCATCGGACAGGGGTCAGGGGAGACCCAGTACTTC. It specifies CASSIGQGSGETQYF. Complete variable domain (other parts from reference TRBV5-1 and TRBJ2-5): KAGVTQTPRYLIKTRGQQVTLSCSPISGHRSVSWYQQTPGQGLQFLFEYFSETQRNKGNFPGRFSGRQFSNSRSEMNVSTLELGDSALYLCASSIGQGSGETQYFGPGTRLLVL.

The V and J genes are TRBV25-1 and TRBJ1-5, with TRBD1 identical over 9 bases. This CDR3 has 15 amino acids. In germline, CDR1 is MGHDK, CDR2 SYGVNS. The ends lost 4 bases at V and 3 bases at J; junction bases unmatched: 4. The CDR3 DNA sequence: TGTGCCAGCAGTGGCCGACAGGGGGACAATCAGCCCCAGCATTTT. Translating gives CASSGRQGDNQPQHF.

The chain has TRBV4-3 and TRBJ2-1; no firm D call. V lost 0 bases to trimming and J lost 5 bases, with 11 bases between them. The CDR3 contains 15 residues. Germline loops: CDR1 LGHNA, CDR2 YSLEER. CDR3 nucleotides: TGCGCCAGCAGCCAAGATCGAGAGCGAGACAATGAGCAGTTCTTC. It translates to CASSQDRERDNEQFF.

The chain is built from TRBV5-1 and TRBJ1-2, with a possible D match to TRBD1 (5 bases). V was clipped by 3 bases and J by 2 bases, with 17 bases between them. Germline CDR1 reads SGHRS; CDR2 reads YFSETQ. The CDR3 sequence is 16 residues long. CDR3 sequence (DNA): TGCGCCAGCAGCTCAGACCTAAATGACAGAAACTATGGCTACACCTTC. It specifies CASSSDLNDRNYGYTF.

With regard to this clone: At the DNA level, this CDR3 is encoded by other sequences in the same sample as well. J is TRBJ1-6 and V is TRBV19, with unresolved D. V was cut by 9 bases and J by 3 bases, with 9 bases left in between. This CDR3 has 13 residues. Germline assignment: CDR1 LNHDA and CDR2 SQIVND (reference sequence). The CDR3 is CAREENYNSPLHF. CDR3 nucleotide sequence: TGTGCCAGAGAGGAGAACTATAATTCACCCCTCCACTTT.

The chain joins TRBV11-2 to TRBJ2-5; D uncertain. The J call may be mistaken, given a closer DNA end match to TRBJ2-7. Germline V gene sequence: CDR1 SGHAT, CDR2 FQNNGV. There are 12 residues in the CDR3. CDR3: CASSQDFFEQYF. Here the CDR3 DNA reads TGTGCCAGCAGTCAAGACTTCTTCGAGCAGTACTTC.

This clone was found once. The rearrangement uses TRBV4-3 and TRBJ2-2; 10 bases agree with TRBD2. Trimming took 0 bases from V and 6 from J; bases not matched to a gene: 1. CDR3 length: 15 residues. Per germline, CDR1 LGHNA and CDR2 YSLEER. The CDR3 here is CASSQDGLAAGELFF. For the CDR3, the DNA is TGCGCCAGCAGCCAAGATGGACTAGCGGCCGGGGAGCTGTTTTTT.

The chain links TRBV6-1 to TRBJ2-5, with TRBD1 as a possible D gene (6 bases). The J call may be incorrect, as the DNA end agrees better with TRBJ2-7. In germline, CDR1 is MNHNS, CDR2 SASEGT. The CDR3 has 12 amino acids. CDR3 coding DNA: TGTGCCAGCGGGAACAGGGCCTACGAGCAGTACTTC. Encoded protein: CASGNRAYEQYF.

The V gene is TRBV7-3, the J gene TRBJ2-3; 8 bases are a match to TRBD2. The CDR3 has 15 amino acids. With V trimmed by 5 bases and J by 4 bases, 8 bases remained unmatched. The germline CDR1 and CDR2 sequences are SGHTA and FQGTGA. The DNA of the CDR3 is TGTGCCAGCAGCGCTGCAGCGGGGGAAGCAGATACGCAGTATTTT. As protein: CASSAAAGEADTQYF.

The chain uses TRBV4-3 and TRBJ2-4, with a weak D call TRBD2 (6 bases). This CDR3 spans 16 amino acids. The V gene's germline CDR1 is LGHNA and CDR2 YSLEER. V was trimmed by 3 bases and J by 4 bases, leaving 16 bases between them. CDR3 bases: TGCGCCAGCAGCCATGAGGCGGGGCAGGGAAAAAACATTCAGTACTTC. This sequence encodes CASSHEAGQGKNIQYF.

CDR3: CASSLEEHNSPLHF. The CDR3 DNA sequence: TGTGCCAGCAGTTTAGAGGAACATAATTCACCCCTCCACTTT. The V call is TRBV27, the J call TRBJ1-6; D is unclear. Germline assignment: CDR1 MNHEY and CDR2 SMNVEV (reference sequence). The V gene lost 2 bases and the J gene lost 5 bases, with 7 bases spanning the gap. The CDR3 is 14 residues long.

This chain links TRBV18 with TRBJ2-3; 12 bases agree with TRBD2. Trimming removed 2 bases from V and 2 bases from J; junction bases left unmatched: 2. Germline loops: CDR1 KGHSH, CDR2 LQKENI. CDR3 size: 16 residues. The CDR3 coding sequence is TGTGCCAGCTCACCAAGACTAGCGGGAGACACAGATACGCAGTATTTT. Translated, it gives CASSPRLAGDTDTQYF. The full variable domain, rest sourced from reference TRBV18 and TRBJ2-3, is NAGVMQNPRHLVRRRGQEARLRCSPMKGHSHVYWYRQLPEEGLKFMVYLQKENIIDESGMPKERFSAEFPKEGPSILRIQQVVRGDSAAYFCASSPRLAGDTDTQYFGPGTRLTVL.

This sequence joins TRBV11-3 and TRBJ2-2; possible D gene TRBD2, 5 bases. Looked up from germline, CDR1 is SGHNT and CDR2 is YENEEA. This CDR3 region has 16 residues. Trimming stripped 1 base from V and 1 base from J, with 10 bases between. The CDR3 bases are TGTGCCAGCAGCTTAGTCTCGGGGTGGAACACCGGGGAGCTGTTTTTT. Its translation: CASSLVSGWNTGELFF.

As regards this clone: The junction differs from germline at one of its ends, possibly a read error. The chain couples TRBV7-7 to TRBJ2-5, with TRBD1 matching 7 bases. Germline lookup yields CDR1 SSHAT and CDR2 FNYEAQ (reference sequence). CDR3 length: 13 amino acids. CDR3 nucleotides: TGTGCTAGCAGCTCAGGACAGGAAGAGACCCAGTACTTC. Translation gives CASSSGQEETQYF.

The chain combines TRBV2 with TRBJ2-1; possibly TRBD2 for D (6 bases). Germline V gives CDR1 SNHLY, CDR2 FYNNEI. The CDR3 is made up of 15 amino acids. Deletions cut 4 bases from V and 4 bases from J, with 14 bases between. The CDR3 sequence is CASSAPERAYNEQFF. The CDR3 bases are TGTGCCAGCAGTGCCCCCGAGCGGGCGTACAATGAGCAGTTCTTC.

Here the CDR3 reads CASSPSVSGFSYEQYF. The CDR3 nucleotides read TGTGCCAGCAGCCCGTCAGTTAGCGGATTCTCCTACGAGCAGTACTTC. The V and J genes are TRBV7-2 and TRBJ2-7; a possible D gene is TRBD2 (6 bases). The ends were cut back, 5 bases at V and 0 bases at J, with 17 bases in the middle. The CDR3 is 16 amino acids. The germline V gene encodes CDR1 SGHTA and CDR2 FQGNSA.

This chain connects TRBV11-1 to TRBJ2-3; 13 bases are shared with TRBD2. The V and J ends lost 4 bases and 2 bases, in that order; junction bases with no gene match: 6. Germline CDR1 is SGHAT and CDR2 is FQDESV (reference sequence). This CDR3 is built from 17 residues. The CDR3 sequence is CASSWTGTSGTTDTQYF. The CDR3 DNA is TGTGCCAGCAGCTGGACCGGGACTAGCGGGACCACAGATACGCAGTATTTT.

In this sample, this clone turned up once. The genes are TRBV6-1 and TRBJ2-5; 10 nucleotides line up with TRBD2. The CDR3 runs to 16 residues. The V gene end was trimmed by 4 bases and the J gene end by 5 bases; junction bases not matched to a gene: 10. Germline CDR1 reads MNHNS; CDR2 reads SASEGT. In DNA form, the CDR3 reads TGTGCCAGCAGTGTGGAGCGGGGGGGCCCCTTTGAGACCCAGTACTTC. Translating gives CASSVERGGPFETQYF.

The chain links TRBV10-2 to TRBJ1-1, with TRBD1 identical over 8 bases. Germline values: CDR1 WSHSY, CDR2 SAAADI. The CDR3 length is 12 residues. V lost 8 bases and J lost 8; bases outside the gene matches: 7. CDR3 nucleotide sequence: TGCGCCAGCGGAAGGACAGGGAAGGAAGCTTTCTTT. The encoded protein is CASGRTGKEAFF.

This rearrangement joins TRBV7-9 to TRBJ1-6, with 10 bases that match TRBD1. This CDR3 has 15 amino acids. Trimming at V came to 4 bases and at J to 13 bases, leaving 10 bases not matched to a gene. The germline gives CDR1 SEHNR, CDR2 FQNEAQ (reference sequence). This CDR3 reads CASSSIRDRGDPLHF. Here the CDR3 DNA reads TGTGCCAGCAGCTCAATCCGGGACAGGGGTGATCCCCTCCACTTT.

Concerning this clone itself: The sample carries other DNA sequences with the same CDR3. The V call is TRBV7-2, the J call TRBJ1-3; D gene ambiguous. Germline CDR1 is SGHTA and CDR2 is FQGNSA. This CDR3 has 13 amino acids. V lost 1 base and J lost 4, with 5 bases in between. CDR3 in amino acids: CASSLGQGNTIYF. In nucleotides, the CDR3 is TGTGCCAGCAGCTTAGGACAAGGAAACACCATATATTTT.

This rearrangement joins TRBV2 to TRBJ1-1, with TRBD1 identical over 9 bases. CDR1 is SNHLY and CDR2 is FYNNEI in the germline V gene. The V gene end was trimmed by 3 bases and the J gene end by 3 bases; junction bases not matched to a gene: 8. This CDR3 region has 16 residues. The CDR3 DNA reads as TGTGCCAGCAGTGATTCGGACAGGGGCCTTTACACTGAAGCTTTCTTT. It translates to CASSDSDRGLYTEAFF.

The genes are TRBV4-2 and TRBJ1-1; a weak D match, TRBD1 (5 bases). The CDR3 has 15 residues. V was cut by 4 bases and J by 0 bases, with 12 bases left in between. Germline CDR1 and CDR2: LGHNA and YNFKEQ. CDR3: CASSLKTAMNTEAFF. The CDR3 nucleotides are TGTGCCAGCAGCCTTAAGACAGCCATGAACACTGAAGCTTTCTTT.